The clone carrying this TCR beta chain was seen many times. J gave up 0 bases and V 4 bases, and 0 bases lay outside the gene matches. Looked up from germline, CDR1 is SGHVS and CDR2 is FNYEAQ. The CDR3 runs to 13 residues. These data originate in a study of T-cell reconstitution after alpha-beta-depleted transplantation in children. It was with unique molecular identifiers that the TCRbeta library was prepared. TCRdb recomputed calls from the PCR reads with MiXCR, one row per CDR3 protein. The sample lists 350,000 to 450,000 distinct CDR3 sequences, roughly 21% occurring once. The TCR comes from a human donor who donated a stem cell graft to a child with acute myeloid leukemia. Sequences were derived from PBMCs from the stem cell graft donor, sampled from the stem cell graft. V usage is TRBV7-6 and J usage is TRBJ2-7; 7 bases are a match to TRBD2. The CDR3 is CASSWTSSYEQYF. CDR3 coding DNA: TGTGCCAGCAGCTGGACTAGCTCCTACGAGCAGTACTTC.